This T cell receptor (beta chain) was sequenced during a study of cytotoxic CD8 clonotypes in ibrutinib-treated CLL. Study information: After a median of 68 months, some 14 patients stayed remitted and approximately 12 progressed; responses had been partial in roughly 25 and complete in 2. Study results and limitations: Increased clonality at ibrutinib response gave way to a return toward baseline at progression. Baseline clonality, higher than in age-matched healthy donors, tracked circulating CD8+ T-cell counts.

Depths of 1 in 200,000 to 1 in 1 million T cells were the sequencing target. Measured with immunoSEQ multiplex PCR; TCRdb has only the in-frame clones, and not every one. The sample holds 150,000 to 200,000 clones, 88% seen once. CDR3 size: 15 residues. The junction had 7 bases not matched to a gene; V was cut back by 6 bases and J by 6 bases. Germline V gives CDR1 MNHEY, CDR2 SMNVEV (reference sequence). Turning to this clone: What it binds is not known.

The specimen was PBMCs, collected at disease progression, from a patient treated with ibrutinib. This TCR derives from a human donor with chronic lymphocytic leukemia. The genes are TRBV27 and TRBJ2-1; 11 bases map to TRBD2. CDR3 sequence: CASSHGTSGFNEQFF. The DNA of the CDR3 is TGTGCCAGCAGCCACGGGACTAGCGGTTTCAATGAGCAGTTCTTC.